This paragraph reports one TCR beta chain. Germline CDR1 reads SNHLY; CDR2 reads FYNNEI. This CDR3 is built from 13 residues. Trimming left V 7 bases short and J 5 bases short, with 12 bases between. The data were obtained in a study of blood T cell repertoires in COVID-19. Study context: Samples representing acute and convalescent COVID-19 were sourced from the United States, Italy and Spain. T cells, B-cell-depleted T cells, or PBMCs provided the cDNA or gDNA that served as material.

How the authors handled the data: How many nucleated cells were present was estimated from reference gene primer amplification. Clones were sequenced by immunoSEQ multiplex PCR, and TCRdb holds only the in-frame ones, with some missing. V and J calls and clone size are those listed in that table; D and trimming were worked out from the DNA. This table has around 700,000 clones, 90% appearing once. V and J are TRBV2 and TRBJ1-5, with D tentatively TRBD1 (6 bases). Sequencing was done on a sample of peripheral blood. The origin of this receptor is a woman younger than 35 with acute or convalescent COVID-19. DNA for the CDR3: TGTGCCAGCACGACAGGCAACCATCAGCCCCAGCATTTT. This encodes CASTTGNHQPQHF.